These 7 T cell receptor beta chains share one sample of origin, sequenced in a study of shared clonotypes between healthy human individuals. Using immunoSEQ multiplex PCR, the repertoire was profiled, and TCRdb retains in-frame clones only, with some absent. The sample lists more than 200,000 clones, 50% to 80% seen once, with 8.5% to 14% in the top ten. Source material: memory CD4+ T cells sorted from blood. Specified subset: CD45RA-negative fraction. Receptors were obtained from a man aged 25-40 years in good health.

The V call is TRBV7-2, the J call TRBJ2-7; 10 bases line up with TRBD2. Germline CDR1 reads SGHTA; CDR2 reads FQGNSA. The CDR3 length is 16 residues. The V and J ends lost 1 base and 4 bases, in that order; junction bases with no gene match: 7. The CDR3 DNA reads TGTGCCAGCAGCTTAGTAGGGTCTAGCGGGGGTTACGAGCAGTACTTC. Protein product: CASSLVGSSGGYEQYF.

This clone occurred a few times. V gene TRBV9 combines with J gene TRBJ1-1, with TRBD1 identical over 7 bases. The trim removed 4 bases at V and 6 bases at J, leaving 15 bases unmatched. This CDR3 is 16 amino acids long. Germline assignment: CDR1 SGDLS and CDR2 YYNGEE. The CDR3 DNA reads TGTGCCAGCAGCAGTAGCCCCCCAGGGGGAGCGTCTGAAGCTTTCTTT. It translates to CASSSSPPGGASEAFF. The full variable domain, completed using reference TRBV9 and TRBJ1-1, is DSGVTQTPKHLITATGQRVTLRCSPRSGDLSVYWYQQSLDQGLQFLIQYYNGEERAKGNILERFSAQQFPDLHSELNLSSLELGDSALYFCASSSSPPGGASEAFFGQGTRLTVV.

The chain employs TRBV6-1 and TRBJ2-5, with D tentatively TRBD1 or TRBD2 (5 bases each). CDR3 size: 14 residues. V shed 0 bases and J shed 6 bases, with 11 bases lying between them. The V gene's germline CDR1 is MNHNS and CDR2 SASEGT. Here the CDR3 DNA reads TGTGCCAGCAGTGAAGCGGCAGGGAGAAAGACCCAGTACTTC. Translation: CASSEAAGRKTQYF.

CDR3 in amino acids: CASSTWTGTEQYF. In DNA form, the CDR3 reads TGCGCCAGCAGTACATGGACAGGGACCGAGCAGTACTTC. The chain joins TRBV10-1 to TRBJ2-7; 8 bases agree with TRBD1. The CDR3 length is 13 residues. Per germline, CDR1 WNHNN and CDR2 SYGVQD (reference sequence). Losses at the gene ends were 5 bases for V and 6 bases for J; bases not matched to a gene: 6.

The V gene is TRBV5-1, the J gene TRBJ2-1; D is perhaps TRBD1 (6 bases). V gave up 0 bases and J gave up 7 bases, with 14 bases separating them. Germline CDR1 reads SGHRS; CDR2 reads YFSETQ. The CDR3 covers 15 residues. The CDR3 nucleotides are TGCGCCAGCAGCTTGGTGTTCCGGACAGATAATGAGCAGTTCTTC. Translation: CASSLVFRTDNEQFF.

This clone was seen a few times. The V and J genes are TRBV5-1 and TRBJ2-1; TRBD2 agrees at 15 bases. The CDR3 is 20 residues long. Germline V gene sequence: CDR1 SGHRS, CDR2 YFSETQ. Trimming removed 0 bases from V and 8 bases from J; junction bases left unmatched: 15. The CDR3 coding sequence is TGCGCCAGCAGCTTGGGACGGCGGACTAGCGGGAGGGGCTTCAAGGATGAGCAGTTCTTC. As protein: CASSLGRRTSGRGFKDEQFF. Together with reference TRBV5-1 and TRBJ2-1, the CDR3 gives the full variable domain: KAGVTQTPRYLIKTRGQQVTLSCSPISGHRSVSWYQQTPGQGLQFLFEYFSETQRNKGNFPGRFSGRQFSNSRSEMNVSTLELGDSALYLCASSLGRRTSGRGFKDEQFFGPGTRLTVL.

The chain links TRBV20-1 to TRBJ1-2, with D possibly TRBD1 on 5 matching bases. The CDR3 extends over 11 amino acids. V was shortened by 2 bases and J by 9 bases, with 10 bases between the two germline ends. The germline CDR1 and CDR2 sequences are DFQATT and SNEGSKA (reference sequence). CDR3 DNA sequence: TGCAGTGCTAGACAGGGTGTGAGCTACACCTTC. Translation gives CSARQGVSYTF.